The clone carrying this TCR beta chain was seen more than once but under ten times. Its antigen is unknown. Among the donors, all were healthy bone marrow donors. The PCR had 60 Vbeta and 13 Jbeta primers. Clones were read by immunoSEQ multiplex PCR, and TCRdb kept only the in-frame ones, dropping some. The sample lists some 110,000 clones; around 76% were seen once. This specimen belongs to a study of cytomegalovirus exposure and HLA in healthy donors. The study's findings and limits: A later look showed TCR association rates differing by HLA locus, highest for DRB1 and lowest for HLA-C. Roughly even sequencing depth across donors was the assumption behind the presence/absence analyses. A later analysis associated 15,000 to 20,000 TCR beta sequences with HLA alleles at a 0.05 false discovery rate.

The clonotype comes from a woman aged 45-65 years in good health and CMV-seropositive. The sequenced sample was PBMCs.

The CDR3 region is CATSGDPGANVLTF. In nucleotides, the CDR3 is TGCGCCACCTCGGGGGATCCTGGGGCCAACGTCCTGACTTTC. The J gene is TRBJ2-6, the V gene TRBV5-1; D is possibly TRBD2 (6 bases). Trimming took 9 bases from V and 2 from J, leaving 12 bases between them. The length of the CDR3 is 14 residues. The germline V gene encodes CDR1 SGHRS and CDR2 YFSETQ.